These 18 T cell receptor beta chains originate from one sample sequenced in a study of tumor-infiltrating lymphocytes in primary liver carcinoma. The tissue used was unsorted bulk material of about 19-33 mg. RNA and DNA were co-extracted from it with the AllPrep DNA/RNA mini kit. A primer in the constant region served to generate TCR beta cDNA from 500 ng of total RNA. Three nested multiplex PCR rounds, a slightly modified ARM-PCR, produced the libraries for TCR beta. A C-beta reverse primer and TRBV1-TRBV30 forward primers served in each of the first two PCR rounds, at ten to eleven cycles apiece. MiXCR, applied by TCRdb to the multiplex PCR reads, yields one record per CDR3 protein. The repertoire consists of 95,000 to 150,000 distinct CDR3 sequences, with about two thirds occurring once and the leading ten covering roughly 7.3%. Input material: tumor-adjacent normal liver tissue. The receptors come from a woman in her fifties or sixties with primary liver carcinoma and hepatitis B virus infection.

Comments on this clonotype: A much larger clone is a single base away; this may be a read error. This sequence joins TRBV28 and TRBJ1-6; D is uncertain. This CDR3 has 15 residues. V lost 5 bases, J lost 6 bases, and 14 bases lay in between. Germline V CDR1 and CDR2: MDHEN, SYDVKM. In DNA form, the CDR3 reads TGTGCCAGCAGTCTCCAACAGCTGATTAATTCACCCCTCCACTTT. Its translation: CASSLQQLINSPLHF.

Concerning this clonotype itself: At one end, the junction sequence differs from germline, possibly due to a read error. CDR3 bases: TGCGCCAGCAGTCAGAGGGCCAACTCTGGAGACACCATATATTTT. Its translation: CASSQRANSGDTIYF. This rearrangement joins TRBV4-1 to TRBJ1-3, with unresolved D. Germline V gene data show CDR1 as MGHRA and CDR2 as YSYEKL. The CDR3 length is 15 residues.

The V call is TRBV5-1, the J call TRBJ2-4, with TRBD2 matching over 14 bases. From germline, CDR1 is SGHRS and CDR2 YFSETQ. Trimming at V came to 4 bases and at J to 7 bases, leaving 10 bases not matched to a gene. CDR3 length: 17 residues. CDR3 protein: CASSISGLAGERNIQYF. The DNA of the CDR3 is TGCGCCAGCAGCATTTCGGGACTAGCGGGGGAGCGGAACATTCAGTACTTC.

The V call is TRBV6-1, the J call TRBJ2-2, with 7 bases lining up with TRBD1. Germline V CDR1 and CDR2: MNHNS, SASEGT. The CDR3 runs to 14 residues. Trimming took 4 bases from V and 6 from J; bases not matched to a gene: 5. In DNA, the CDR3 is TGTGCCAGCAGTGCAGGGGGTAGGGCCGGGGAGCTGTTTTTT. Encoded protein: CASSAGGRAGELFF.

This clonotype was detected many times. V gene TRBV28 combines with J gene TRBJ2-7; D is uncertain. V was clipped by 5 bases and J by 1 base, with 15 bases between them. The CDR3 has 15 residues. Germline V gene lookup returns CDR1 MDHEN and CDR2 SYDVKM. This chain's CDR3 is CASSTKVGWSYEQYF. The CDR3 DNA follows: TGTGCCAGCAGTACTAAGGTGGGATGGTCCTACGAGCAGTACTTC. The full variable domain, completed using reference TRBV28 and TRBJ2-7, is DVKVTQSSRYLVKRTGEKVFLECVQDMDHENMFWYRQDPGLGLRLIYFSYDVKMKEKGDIPEGYSVSREKKERFSLILESASTNQTSMYLCASSTKVGWSYEQYFGPGTRLTVT.

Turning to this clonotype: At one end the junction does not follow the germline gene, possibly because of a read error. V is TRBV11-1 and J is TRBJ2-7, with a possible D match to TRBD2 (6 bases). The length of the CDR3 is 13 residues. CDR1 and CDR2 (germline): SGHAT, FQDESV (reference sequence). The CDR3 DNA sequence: TGTGCCAGCAGTTTTGGGGAGGCGGACGAGCAGTATTTC. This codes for CASSFGEADEQYF. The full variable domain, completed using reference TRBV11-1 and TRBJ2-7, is EAEVAQSPRYKITEKSQAVAFWCDPISGHATLYWYRQILGQGPELLVQFQDESVVDDSQLPKDRFSAERLKGVDSTLKIQPAELGDSAMYLCASSFGEADEQYFGPGTRLTVT.

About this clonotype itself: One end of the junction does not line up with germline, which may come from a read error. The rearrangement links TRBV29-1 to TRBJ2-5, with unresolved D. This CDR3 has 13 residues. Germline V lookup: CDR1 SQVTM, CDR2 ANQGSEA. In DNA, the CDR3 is TGCAGCATTGAAGTCGTGTCCCAAGAGACCCAGTATTTC. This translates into CSIEVVSQETQYF.

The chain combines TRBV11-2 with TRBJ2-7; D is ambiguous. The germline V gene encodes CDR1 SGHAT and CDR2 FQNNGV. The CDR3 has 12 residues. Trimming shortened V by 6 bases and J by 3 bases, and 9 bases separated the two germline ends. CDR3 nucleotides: TGTGCCAGCAGTCCCGTGGGCTACGAGCAGTACTTC. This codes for CASSPVGYEQYF.

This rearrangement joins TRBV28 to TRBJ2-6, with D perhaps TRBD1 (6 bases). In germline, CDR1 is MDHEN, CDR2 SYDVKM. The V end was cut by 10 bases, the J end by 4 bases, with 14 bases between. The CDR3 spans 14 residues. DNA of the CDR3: TGTGCCACCAACACAGGGAGAGGGGCCAACGTCCTGACTTTC. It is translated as CATNTGRGANVLTF.

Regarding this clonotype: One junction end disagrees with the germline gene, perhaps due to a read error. The CDR3 DNA follows: TGTGCCAGCTCGAAAGGTAATGAGCAGTCCTTC. This translates into CASSKGNEQSF. The chain combines TRBV12-3 or TRBV12-4 with TRBJ2-1; D remains ambiguous. The CDR3 covers 11 residues.

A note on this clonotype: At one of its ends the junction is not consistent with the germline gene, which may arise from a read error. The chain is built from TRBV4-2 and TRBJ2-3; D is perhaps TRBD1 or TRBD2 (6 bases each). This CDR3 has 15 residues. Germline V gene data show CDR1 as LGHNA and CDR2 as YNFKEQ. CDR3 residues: CPSSQEEGGSETQYF. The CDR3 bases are TGTCCCAGCAGCCAAGAGGAGGGGGGCTCAGAAACGCAGTATTTT.

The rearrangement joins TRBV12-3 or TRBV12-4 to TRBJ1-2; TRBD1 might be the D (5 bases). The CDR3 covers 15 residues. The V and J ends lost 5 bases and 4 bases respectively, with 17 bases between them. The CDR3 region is CASSSQGRAAYGYTF. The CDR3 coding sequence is TGTGCCAGCAGTAGCCAGGGCAGGGCCGCCTATGGCTACACCTTC.

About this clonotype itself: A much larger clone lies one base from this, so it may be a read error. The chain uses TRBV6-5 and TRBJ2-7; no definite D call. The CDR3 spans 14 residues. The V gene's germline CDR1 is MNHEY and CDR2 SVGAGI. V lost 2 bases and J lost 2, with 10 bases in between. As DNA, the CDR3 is TGTGCCAGCAGTTACCTGGGCAGAGCCTACGAGCAGTACTTC. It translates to CASSYLGRAYEQYF.

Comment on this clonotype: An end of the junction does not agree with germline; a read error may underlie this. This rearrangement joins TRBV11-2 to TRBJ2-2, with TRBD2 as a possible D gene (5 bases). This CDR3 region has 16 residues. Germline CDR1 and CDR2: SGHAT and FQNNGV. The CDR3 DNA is TGTGCCAGCAGCCAGGTGAGTGGGAGAGACACCGGGGAGCTGTTTTTC. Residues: CASSQVSGRDTGELFF.

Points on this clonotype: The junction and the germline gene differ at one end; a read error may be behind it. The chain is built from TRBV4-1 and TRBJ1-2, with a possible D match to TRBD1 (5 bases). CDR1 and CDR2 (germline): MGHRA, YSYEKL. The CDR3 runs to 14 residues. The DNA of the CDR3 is TGCGCCAGCAGCCAAGAATGTAGGGGCTATGGGTACACCTTC. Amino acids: CASSQECRGYGYTF.

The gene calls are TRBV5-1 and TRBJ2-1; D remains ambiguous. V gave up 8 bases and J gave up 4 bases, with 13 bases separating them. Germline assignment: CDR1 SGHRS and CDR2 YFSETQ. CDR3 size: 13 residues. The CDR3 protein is CARGTGIYNEQFF. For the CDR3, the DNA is TGCGCCAGAGGCACCGGAATATACAATGAGCAGTTCTTC.

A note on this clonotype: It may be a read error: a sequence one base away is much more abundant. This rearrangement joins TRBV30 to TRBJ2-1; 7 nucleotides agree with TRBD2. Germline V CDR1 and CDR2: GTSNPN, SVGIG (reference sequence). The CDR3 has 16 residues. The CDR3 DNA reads TGTACCTGGAGTGTACTGGGAGCGGGACCACCGAATGAGCAGTTCTTC. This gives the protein CTWSVLGAGPPNEQFF. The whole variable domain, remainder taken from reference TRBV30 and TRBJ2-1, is SQTIHQWPATLVQPVGSPLSLECTVEGTSNPNLYWYRQAAGRGLQLLFYSVGIGQISSEVPQNLSASRPQDRQFILSSKKLLLSDSGFYLCTWSVLGAGPPNEQFFGPGTRLTVL.

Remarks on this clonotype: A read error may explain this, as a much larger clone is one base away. The CDR3 reads CASSSKGSSVNTIYF. CDR3 bases: TGTGCCAGCAGTTCAAAGGGTTCCTCTGTAAACACCATATATTTT. The gene calls are TRBV28 and TRBJ1-3, with D unresolved. CDR1 and CDR2 (germline): MDHEN, SYDVKM. The CDR3 length is 15 residues.